This paragraph reports one TCR beta chain. Its antigen is as yet unknown. Unmatched junction bases numbered 13, after V lost 7 bases and J lost 8 bases. The germline V gene has CDR1 MNHEY and CDR2 SMNVEV (reference sequence). This CDR3 spans 16 amino acids. The data were produced by immunoSEQ multiplex PCR, yet TCRdb's version contains in-frame clones alone and is incomplete. Of over 200,000 clones in the sample, 88% were seen once. This sample is part of a study of cytomegalovirus exposure and HLA in healthy donors. Background on the study: The roughly 670 first-cohort repertoires and the 95 to 150 validation repertoires shared the same platform, a later analysis reported.

Study results and limitations: The study labeled 170 or so TCR beta chains cytomegalovirus-associated. TCR sequences were mostly rare, though some public TCRs occurred in many donors.

Sequencing input: PBMCs. The gene calls are TRBV27 and TRBJ2-1; TRBD2 matches at 11 bases. The receptor comes from a woman between 18 and 29 years old in good health and CMV-seronegative. The CDR3 reads CASNPLAGAIGHEQFF. The DNA for the CDR3 is TGTGCCAGCAACCCACTAGCGGGAGCGATTGGTCATGAGCAGTTCTTC.